The 2 T cell receptor beta chains listed next were all sequenced from one sample in a study of CD8+ T cells in alopecia areata. Following extraction, RNA underwent reverse transcription to cDNA, which served as the sequencing template. TCRdb keeps only in-frame clones here, not all; method: immunoSEQ multiplex PCR. The sample lists about 98,000 clones, roughly 47% occurring once. The sample consisted of CD4+ T cells sorted from blood. The receptors come from a human donor with alopecia areata.

The rearrangement links TRBV29-1 to TRBJ2-5; 8 bases agree with TRBD1. CDR3 size: 14 residues. Losses at the gene ends were 7 bases for V and 4 bases for J; bases not matched to a gene: 11. The germline gives CDR1 SQVTM, CDR2 ANQGSEA. CDR3 nucleotides: TGCAGCGCCCGACCCGCGGACAGGGCAGAGACCCAGTACTTC. Encoded protein: CSARPADRAETQYF.

The chain has TRBV6-6 and TRBJ2-3, with D uncertain. Germline V gives CDR1 MNHNY, CDR2 SVGAGI (reference sequence). The germline V and J ends were trimmed by 6 bases and 1 base, with 8 bases remaining between them. This CDR3 has 13 amino acids. This CDR3 reads CASSPRGTDTQYF. As DNA, the CDR3 is TGTGCCAGCAGCCCCCGCGGCACAGATACGCAGTATTTT.